The subject of this entry is one TCR beta chain. Its antigen remains unknown. Per germline, CDR1 SGDLS and CDR2 YYNGEE. The CDR3 is 14 amino acids. Deletions cut 0 bases from V and 7 bases from J, with 8 bases between. The data derive from a study of Ad26.COV2.S vaccination and SARS-CoV-2 variants. The treatment here: some 20 received Ad26.COV2.S at low or high dose, single or two shots; about five received placebo; per-sample allocation not given. Sampling took place 63 days after the first vaccine or placebo injection. Donor was an adult aged 18-55 years in Boston. Libraries were prepared by immunoSEQ multiplex PCR; TCRdb keeps only in-frame clonotypes and omits some of them. The table includes roughly 350,000 clones, about nine tenths detected once. The study, taken as a whole, reports: Reports say spike-specific CD8+ and CD4+ T cell responses covered substantial breadth after vaccination.

The V and J genes are TRBV9 and TRBJ1-6; the D is unclear. This specimen was peripheral blood, taken in a trial of Ad26.COV2.S vaccine versus placebo. This sequence was found in a person between 18 and 59 years old who received the Ad26.COV2.S COVID-19 vaccine or a placebo. For the CDR3, the DNA is TGTGCCAGCAGCGTAGTGGAAGAGAATTCACCCCTCCACTTT. It encodes CASSVVEENSPLHF.